This TCR beta chain originates from a study of blood T cells in healthy people across ages. Study results and limitations: It was the long-lived donors that had more naive CD4+ cells and higher diversity than aged donors. Donor CMV status, an unknown factor, possibly confounded changes in expanded clonotypes. Observed TCR beta diversity showed a strong correlation with the percentage of naive T cells as measured by flow cytometry. From one million sequenced T cells, diversity estimates were lower bounds.

Alongside a J-beta primer mix, a sample-barcoded 5' primer served in a second PCR lasting roughly 6 to 11 cycles. TCRdb redid the calling of the 5' RACE reads with MiXCR, one entry per CDR3 protein. The table has 1.5 million to 2 million distinct CDR3 sequences, less than 50% seen once. The CDR3 is 11 amino acids. V was clipped by 2 bases and J by 13 bases, with 9 bases between them. Per germline, CDR1 PRHDT and CDR2 FYEKMQ (reference sequence). Note on this clonotype: The target antigen is unknown.

This receptor was taken from a woman aged 35 to 49 in good health. The rearrangement uses TRBV13 and TRBJ2-1; the D is unclear. The sequenced sample was blood. CDR3 nucleotides: TGTGCCAGCAGCTTACAGGAGACCCAGTTCTTC. Translation: CASSLQETQFF.